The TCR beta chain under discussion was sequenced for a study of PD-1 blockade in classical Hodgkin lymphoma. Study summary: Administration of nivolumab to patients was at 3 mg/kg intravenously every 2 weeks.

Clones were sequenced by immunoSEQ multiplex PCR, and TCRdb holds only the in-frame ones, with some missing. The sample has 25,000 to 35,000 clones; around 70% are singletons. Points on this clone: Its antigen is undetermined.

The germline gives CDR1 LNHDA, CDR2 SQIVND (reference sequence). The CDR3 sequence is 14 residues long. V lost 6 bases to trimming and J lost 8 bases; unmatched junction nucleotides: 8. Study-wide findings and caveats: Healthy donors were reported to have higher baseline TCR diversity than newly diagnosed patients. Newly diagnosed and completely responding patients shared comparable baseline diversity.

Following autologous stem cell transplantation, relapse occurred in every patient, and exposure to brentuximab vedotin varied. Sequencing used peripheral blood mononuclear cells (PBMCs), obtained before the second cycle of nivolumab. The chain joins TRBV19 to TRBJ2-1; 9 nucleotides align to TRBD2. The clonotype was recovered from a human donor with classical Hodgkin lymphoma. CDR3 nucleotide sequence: TGTGCCAGTAGAAGGCGGGAGGGCGGCGATGAGCAGTTCTTC. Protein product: CASRRREGGDEQFF.